This T cell receptor beta chain was observed in a study of long-term antiretroviral therapy in people with HIV. Study-level points and caveats: Comparison with controls showed narrower CDR3 length ranges in HIV repertoires.

Per the germline V gene, CDR1 is KGHSH and CDR2 is LQKENI. Between the trimmed V and J ends, which lost 3 bases and 7 bases, there was a span of 19 bases. CDR3 length: 16 residues. Details on this clone: No antigen is known for it.

Participants living with HIV all received treatment in the United States. They ran version v3.0 of the immunoSEQ assay at survey level. Only in-frame clones appear in the TCRdb table, and some are missing; sequencing was by immunoSEQ multiplex PCR. The sample records tens of thousands of clones, roughly 79% being singletons. This TCR derives from a woman aged 45 to 65 with HIV. This rearrangement joins TRBV18 to TRBJ1-5; no clear D gene. Sequencing used unsorted PBMCs, obtained 3.1 years after starting antiretroviral therapy. In DNA form, the CDR3 reads TGTGCCAGCTCACCGACCAATGCAGGCCCGAGGCAGCCCCAGCATTTT. Encoded protein: CASSPTNAGPRQPQHF. Looking up the rest from reference TRBV18 and TRBJ1-5 gives the full variable domain: NAGVMQNPRHLVRRRGQEARLRCSPMKGHSHVYWYRQLPEEGLKFMVYLQKENIIDESGMPKERFSAEFPKEGPSILRIQQVVRGDSAAYFCASSPTNAGPRQPQHFGDGTRLSIL.